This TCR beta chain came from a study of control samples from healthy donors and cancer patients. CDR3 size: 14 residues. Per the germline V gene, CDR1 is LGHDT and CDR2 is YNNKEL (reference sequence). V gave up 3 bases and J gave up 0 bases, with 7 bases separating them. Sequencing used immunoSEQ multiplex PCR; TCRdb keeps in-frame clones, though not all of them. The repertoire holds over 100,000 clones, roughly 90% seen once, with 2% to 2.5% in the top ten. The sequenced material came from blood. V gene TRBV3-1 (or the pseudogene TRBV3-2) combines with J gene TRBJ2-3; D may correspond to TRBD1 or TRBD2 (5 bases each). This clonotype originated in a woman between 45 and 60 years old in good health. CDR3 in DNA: TGTGCCAGCAGCCAGAGGGGAAGCACAGATACGCAGTATTTT. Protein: CASSQRGSTDTQYF.